This note documents a single T cell receptor (beta chain) sequence. CDR3 length: 15 residues. The V and J ends lost 1 base and 3 bases respectively, with 10 bases between them. Germline V gene data show CDR1 as LNHDA and CDR2 as SQIVND (reference sequence). Authors' data handling: Reference gene primer amplification gave nucleated cell count estimates. Clones were read by immunoSEQ multiplex PCR, and TCRdb kept only the in-frame ones, dropping some. V, J and clone size are taken as reported in that table, and D and trimming were inferred from the DNA itself. The sample gives 200,000 to 250,000 clones, over 75% of which show up once; about 7.2% is in the top ten. Study members were between roughly 18 and 100 years old and lived in 25 or so US regions. The record originates from a study of blood T cell repertoires in COVID-19.

Sample: PBMCs or T cells enriched from blood (not recorded which). This TCR was recovered from a middle-aged woman with acute COVID-19. The rearrangement links TRBV19 to TRBJ2-1, with D tentatively TRBD1 (5 bases). CDR3 amino acids: CASSIGTGFYNEQFF. CDR3 DNA sequence: TGTGCCAGTAGTATAGGAACAGGTTTCTACAATGAGCAGTTCTTC.